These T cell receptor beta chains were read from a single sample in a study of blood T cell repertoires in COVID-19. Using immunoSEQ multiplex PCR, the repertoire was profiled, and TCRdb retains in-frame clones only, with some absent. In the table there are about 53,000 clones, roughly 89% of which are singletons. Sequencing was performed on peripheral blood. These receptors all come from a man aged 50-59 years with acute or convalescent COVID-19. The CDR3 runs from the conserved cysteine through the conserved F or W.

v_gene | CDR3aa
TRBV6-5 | CASTRVAGNNEQFF
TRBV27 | CASSGQGNQETQYF
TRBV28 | CASSLGTGVHEQYF
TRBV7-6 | CASSLVAQETQYF
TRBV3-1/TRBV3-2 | CASSQDNSPVEQYF
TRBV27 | CASSFSGGRNGYTF
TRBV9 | CASSVLTGGDEQYF
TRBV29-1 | CSVETATTEAFF
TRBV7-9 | CASSETGGFPPEAFF
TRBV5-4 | CASSFGTVVSRNTGELFF
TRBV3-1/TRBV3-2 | CASSQGAEYGYTF
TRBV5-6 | CASSRPGLAVYEQYF
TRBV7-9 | CASSLQGYQPQHF
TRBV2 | CASKRGDNYNEQFF
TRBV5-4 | CASSLRQVNTEAFF
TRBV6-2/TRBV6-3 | CASSSDRRNGYTF
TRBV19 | CATRGQAGSTEAFF
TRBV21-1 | CASSNTSLYQETQYF
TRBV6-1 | CASSEGGRGDTQYF
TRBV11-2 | CASSSSGTSGVEQFF
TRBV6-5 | CASSYAGRVNTEAFF
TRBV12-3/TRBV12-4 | CASSQTGGPEAFF
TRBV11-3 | CASSRGDRGGTEAFF
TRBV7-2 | CASSFTSGPYEQYF
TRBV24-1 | CATSDLIAGGDGYTF
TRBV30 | CAWEQGARQPQHF
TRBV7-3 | CASSLGQGFGYTF
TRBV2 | CASKGLAMANEQFF
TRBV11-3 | CASSLVGTDLYEQYF
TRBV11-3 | CASSGDRGFSPLHF
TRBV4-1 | CASSQVASGGTISYEQYF
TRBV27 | CASRGQGPSNQPQHF
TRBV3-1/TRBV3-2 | CASSQGQGSGYTF
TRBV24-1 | CATRTGTGGTGELFF
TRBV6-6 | CASNPGSPNYGYTF
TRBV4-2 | CASSQVGHNEKLFF
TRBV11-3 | CASSVRTSGRGLSYEQYF
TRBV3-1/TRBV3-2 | CASSQDGTQTQYF
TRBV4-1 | CASSQALDSTNEKLFF
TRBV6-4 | CASRRDRKVGLKQPQHF
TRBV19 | CASSIGGGNEQFF
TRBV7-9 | CASSIRVTGGNEQFF
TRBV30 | CAWSRGSGNTIYF
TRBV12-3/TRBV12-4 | CASSFTRKETQYF
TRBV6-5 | CASSTGTGVEKLFF
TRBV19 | CASSQPQGGTDTQYF
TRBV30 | CAWSAGSRGEKLFF
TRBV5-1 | CASSSGTGVTEAFF
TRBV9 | CASSVVLDSPTYEQYF
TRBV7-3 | CASAPGTAGEQFF
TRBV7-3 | CASSLGGGAGNEQFF
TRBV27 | CASNMGQGSSYNSPLHF